The entry below describes one TCR beta chain. What it binds is not known. This record belongs to a study of cytomegalovirus exposure and HLA in healthy donors. Overall study results and limits: The authors considered a cluster of highly shared sequence variants likely to be a sequencing artifact. Later, an analysis found that common viral pathogens appeared to be linked with several of the most significant clusters.

Germline values: CDR1 SGHRS, CDR2 YFSETQ. CDR3 length: 17 residues. V gave up 0 bases and J gave up 3 bases; unmatched junction bases: 10. PCR employed 60 Vbeta and 13 Jbeta primers. Profiled with immunoSEQ multiplex PCR; TCRdb holds only in-frame clones, not every one. The table lists about 190,000 clones, roughly 82% of them singletons. The sequencing input was PBMCs. The chain couples TRBV5-1 to TRBJ2-7; TRBD2 matches 9 bases. The clonotype was recovered from a woman aged 45 to 65 in good health and CMV-seropositive. Here the CDR3 reads CASSLAMAGGQYYEQYF. CDR3 nucleotide sequence: TGCGCCAGCAGCTTGGCCATGGCGGGGGGGCAGTACTACGAGCAGTACTTC.